What follows is one T cell receptor beta chain and its context. Its specificity is unknown. There are 13 residues in the CDR3. CDR1 and CDR2 (germline): LNHDA, SQIVND (reference sequence). V lost 5 bases and J lost 2, with 9 bases in between. The sample originates from a study of cytomegalovirus exposure and HLA in healthy donors. The study's findings and limits: Another analysis was done later, and it associated approximately 17,000 TCR beta sequences with HLA alleles at 0.05 false discovery rate. Highly shared sequence variants in one cluster were likely a sequencing artifact. Further analysis, carried out later, found HLA-associated TCR beta chains more clonally expanded than equally common other chains.

The PCR used 60 Vbeta and 13 Jbeta primers. Clones were read by immunoSEQ multiplex PCR, and TCRdb kept only the in-frame ones, dropping some. The sample contains over 120,000 clones, about three quarters of which appear only once. The clonotype was recovered from a male donor in good health and CMV-seronegative. The V and J genes are TRBV19 and TRBJ1-1; D is unclear. Sample: PBMCs. The CDR3 sequence is CASSVNINTEAFF. CDR3 DNA: TGTGCCAGTAGTGTTAACATCAACACTGAAGCTTTCTTT.